This T cell receptor beta chain is from a study of T cells after yellow fever vaccination. Notes on the study in general: Detected again after the booster were most primary-vaccination clones, at nearly 97% CD4 and 80% to 90% CD8. Just a small share of clonotypes turned up in the CD4 compartment as well as the CD8 compartment.

This clonotype was counted at least ten times. The antigen remains undetermined. A universal primer site and UMIs were added as TCR cDNA was made by 5'RACE template switching. MiXCR was run by TCRdb on the 5' RACE reads, yielding one entry per CDR3 protein. Of 240,000 or so distinct CDR3 sequences listed, 6% to 7.5% were seen once; the top ten hold more than 0.8%. The CDR3 consists of 13 residues. The germline gives CDR1 LNHNV, CDR2 YYDKDF (reference sequence). J gave up 5 bases and V 7 bases, and 4 bases lay outside the gene matches. This sample comprised CD4+ T cells sorted from PBMCs, obtained 15 days after the yellow fever booster vaccination. The genes are TRBV15 and TRBJ2-3; 9 bases match TRBD1. This TCR was sampled from a man under 40 who received the YFV17D yellow fever vaccine. The chain's CDR3 is CATKTGGEDTQYF. The CDR3 DNA reads TGTGCCACCAAGACAGGGGGGGAAGATACGCAGTATTTT.